Detailed here is one T cell receptor beta chain. What it recognizes is unknown. Naive CD8 cells comprised CD45RO-negative, CCR7-positively selected cells, excluding terminally differentiated effector memory CD45RA+ cells. This record belongs to a study of shared clonotypes between healthy human individuals. Germline values: CDR1 LGHNA, CDR2 YNFKEQ. Trimming stripped 1 base from V and 3 bases from J, with 16 bases between. The CDR3 is 16 amino acids. Sequencing was performed with immunoSEQ multiplex PCR; in TCRdb, only in-frame clones are kept and a portion is missing. Among approximately 1.9 million clones listed, just over 90% were seen once. Findings and caveats of the study: The sharing of 4.5% to 5.5% of naive CD4 clonotypes was seen across a handful of donors. Generally, naive subsets (rather than memory subsets) showed larger estimated richness.

V is TRBV4-2 and J is TRBJ2-7, with D hard to call. What was sequenced was naive CD8+ T cells from PBMCs. This clonotype was sampled from a man aged 18 to 29 in good health. Some clones in this sample may be carry-over from other donors' samples. The CDR3 loop reads CASSQGVESTLYEQYF. The CDR3 coding sequence is TGTGCCAGCAGCCAAGGGGTTGAGTCGACCCTCTACGAGCAGTACTTC.